This TCR beta chain was retrieved from a study of T cell repertoires in cytomegalovirus infection. The wider study: HLA-C-restricted CMV epitopes, recently identified, and well-studied HLA-B-restricted ones were used by the study. Public TCR beta signatures provided an indication of both CMV infection and a matching HLA type.

Regarding the study as a whole: Totalled public TCR beta family frequency picked out people who carried CMV plus the relevant HLA.

Losses at the gene ends were 4 bases for V and 1 base for J; bases not matched to a gene: 6. This CDR3 is built from 17 residues. The germline V gene has CDR1 SQVTM and CDR2 ANQGSEA. Each CDR3 protein gets one entry after TCRdb re-called the reads with MiXCR. The sample gives 800,000 to 950,000 distinct CDR3 sequences, approximately 32% of which show up once; 9.5% to 15% is in the top ten. Concerning this clonotype itself: Its antigen is not identified.

Sequenced material: cultured CD8+ T cells from PBMCs, taken from culture after CMV antigen stimulation. The sequence was collected from a human donor in good health (CMV status not recorded). Some clones in this sample may be carry-over from other donors' samples. J is TRBJ2-6 and V is TRBV29-1, with 11 bases matching TRBD1. The CDR3 DNA reads TGCAGCGTTGCCCTCTGGGACAGGGGGTCTGGGGCCAACGTCCTGACTTTC. Its protein is CSVALWDRGSGANVLTF.